Below are 11 T cell receptor beta chains sequenced from a single sample in a study of cytotoxic CD8 clonotypes in ibrutinib-treated CLL. TCRdb's table, derived via immunoSEQ multiplex PCR, lists solely in-frame clones and lacks some. The sample has about 76,000 clones, less than 90% seen once. This specimen was PBMCs, taken after 24 months of ibrutinib treatment. These TCRs come from a human donor with chronic lymphocytic leukemia.

This clone was found a few times. The V and J genes are TRBV7-9 and TRBJ2-7; 9 nucleotides agree with TRBD1. Germline assignment: CDR1 SEHNR and CDR2 FQNEAQ (reference sequence). The CDR3 contains 15 residues. V shed 3 bases, J shed 4 bases, and the junction held 7 bases outside the gene matches. CDR3 amino acids: CASSFRDRELYEQYF. CDR3 bases: TGTGCCAGCAGCTTCCGGGACAGGGAACTTTACGAGCAGTACTTC.

This clone was picked up a small number of times. The chain carries TRBV18 and TRBJ2-2; D is perhaps TRBD2 (6 bases). Trimming stripped 3 bases from V and 5 bases from J, with 10 bases between. Per germline, CDR1 KGHSH and CDR2 LQKENI. The CDR3 is 14 amino acids. CDR3 in DNA: TGTGCCAGCTCACCCATACGGGGGACCGGGGAGCTGTTTTTT. Translated, it gives CASSPIRGTGELFF.

This chain joins TRBV28 and TRBJ2-1; 7 nucleotides line up with TRBD2. The CDR3 length is 15 residues. Germline-derived CDR1 and CDR2 are MDHEN and SYDVKM. V was clipped by 3 bases and J by 8 bases; unmatched bases: 10. CDR3 sequence reads: CASSLTSPTGHEQFF. The CDR3 region has the DNA TGTGCCAGCAGTTTGACTAGCCCCACTGGTCATGAGCAGTTCTTC. The variable domain in full, with the rest retrieved from reference TRBV28 and TRBJ2-1, is DVKVTQSSRYLVKRTGEKVFLECVQDMDHENMFWYRQDPGLGLRLIYFSYDVKMKEKGDIPEGYSVSREKKERFSLILESASTNQTSMYLCASSLTSPTGHEQFFGPGTRLTVL.

The chain combines TRBV5-1 with TRBJ2-3, with 11 positions matching TRBD1. Germline V gene sequence: CDR1 SGHRS, CDR2 YFSETQ. V was pared by 4 bases and J by 0 bases, with 4 bases of the junction left unmatched. The CDR3 loop spans 16 amino acids. CDR3: CASSLDRGRSTDTQYF. CDR3 sequence (DNA): TGCGCCAGCAGCCTGGACAGGGGGCGAAGCACAGATACGCAGTATTTT.

This chain uses TRBV10-3 with TRBJ2-1; 11 bases match TRBD2. V lost 4 bases, J lost 8 bases, and 7 bases stayed unmatched. The CDR3 is 15 amino acids. Per germline, CDR1 ENHRY and CDR2 SYGVKD. The CDR3 sequence is CAISGLAGGPHEQFF. CDR3 DNA sequence: TGTGCCATCAGTGGCTTAGCGGGAGGGCCACATGAGCAGTTCTTC.

The V and J genes are TRBV7-3 and TRBJ1-3; D is uncertain. With 2 bases removed from V and 0 bases from J, the gap between germline ends came to 5 bases. Germline values: CDR1 SGHTA, CDR2 FQGTGA. The CDR3 totals 14 residues. The CDR3 here is CASSLGSSGNTIYF. In nucleotides, the CDR3 is TGTGCCAGCAGCTTAGGGAGCTCTGGAAACACCATATATTTT.

The V call is TRBV19, the J call TRBJ2-7; 9 nucleotides agree with TRBD1. CDR3 length: 13 amino acids. In germline, CDR1 is LNHDA, CDR2 SQIVND (reference sequence). V gave up 10 bases and J gave up 7 bases; unmatched junction bases: 11. Here the CDR3 reads CATSSTGGVEQYF. The CDR3 DNA is TGTGCCACCTCTTCTACAGGGGGCGTAGAGCAGTACTTC.

CDR3 sequence: CATSRDLTRNTDTQYF. CDR3 bases: TGTGCCACCAGCAGAGATTTAACCAGGAACACAGATACGCAGTATTTT. This chain joins TRBV15 and TRBJ2-3; D uncertain. This CDR3 has 16 residues. In germline, CDR1 is LNHNV, CDR2 YYDKDF (reference sequence). The V end was cut by 0 bases, the J end by 2 bases, with 12 bases between.

The chain employs TRBV2 and TRBJ2-2; D not resolved. Trimming stripped 1 base from V and 7 bases from J, with 7 bases between. The CDR3 runs to 13 residues. Germline lookup yields CDR1 SNHLY and CDR2 FYNNEI. The CDR3 region has the DNA TGTGCCAGCAGTGAAGAGGGCGGCGGGGAGCTGTTTTTT. Its protein product is CASSEEGGGELFF.

Only one count was recorded for this clone. J is TRBJ1-4 and V is TRBV19; D ambiguous. The CDR3 length is 13 residues. V lost 3 bases and J 5 bases, leaving 7 bases between the germline ends. Germline V CDR1 and CDR2: LNHDA, SQIVND (reference sequence). Written as DNA, the CDR3 is TGTGCCAGTAGTATTTTCGGAAATGAAAAACTGTTTTTT. Protein product: CASSIFGNEKLFF.

This clone was detected a few times. The rearrangement links TRBV7-2 to TRBJ2-7; D unresolved. The CDR3 spans 12 residues. V lost 4 bases to trimming and J lost 2 bases, with 6 bases between them. Germline V gene sequence: CDR1 SGHTA, CDR2 FQGNSA. This CDR3 is CASSWAPYEQYF. The DNA of the CDR3 is TGTGCCAGCAGCTGGGCCCCCTACGAGCAGTACTTC.